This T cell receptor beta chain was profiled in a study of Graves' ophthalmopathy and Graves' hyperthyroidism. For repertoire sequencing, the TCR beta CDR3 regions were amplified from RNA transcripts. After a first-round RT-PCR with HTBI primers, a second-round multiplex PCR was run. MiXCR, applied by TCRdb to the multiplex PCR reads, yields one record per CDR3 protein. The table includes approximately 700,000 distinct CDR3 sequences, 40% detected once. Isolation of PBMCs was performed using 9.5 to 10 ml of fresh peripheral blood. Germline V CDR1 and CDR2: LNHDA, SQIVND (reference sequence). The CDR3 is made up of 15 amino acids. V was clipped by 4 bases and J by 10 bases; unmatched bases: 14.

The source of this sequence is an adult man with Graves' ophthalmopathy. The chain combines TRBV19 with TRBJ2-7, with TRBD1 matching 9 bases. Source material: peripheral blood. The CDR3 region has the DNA TGTGCCAGTAGTAGACACCGGGACAGGGCCTACCATCAGTACTTC. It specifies CASSRHRDRAYHQYF.